The T cell receptor beta chain under discussion was sequenced for a study of regulatory T cells in long-lasting Graves disease. Time point reported: persistent/refractory GD, antithyroid drugs over 5 years with positive TRAb. RNA from PBMCs was the source of the TCR library. Study results and caveats: Among samples with persistent disease, TRBV28, TRBJ1-2 and TRBJ2-5 were favored. Having few samples may have compromised the accuracy. Persistent-disease Graves' patients showed less TCR diversity than new cases.

Germline-derived CDR1 and CDR2 are SGHNT and YYREEE (reference sequence). V was pared by 4 bases and J by 1 base, with 12 bases between. The CDR3 has 15 amino acids. Sequencing libraries for TCR beta were prepared with iRepertoire HTBI primers and Arm-PCR of CDR3 regions. One entry per CDR3 protein results from TCRdb running MiXCR on the multiplex PCR reads. The table has 650,000 to 700,000 distinct CDR3 sequences, 25% to 35% seen once. Details on this clonotype: What it recognizes is unknown.

Specimen: peripheral blood mononuclear cells (PBMCs), collected when the disease was refractory, from a patient treated with antithyroid drugs. This rearrangement joins TRBV5-4 to TRBJ1-3, with D maybe TRBD1 (6 bases). This clonotype originated in a female donor with Graves disease. The CDR3 bases are TGTGCCAGCAGCGAGACAGGAACTTCTGGAAACACCATATATTTT. This translates into CASSETGTSGNTIYF.